This TCR beta chain stems from a study of cytomegalovirus exposure and HLA in healthy donors. Whole-study results and caveats: Cytomegalovirus association was assigned to approximately 160 TCR beta chains. Later examination showed HLA-associated TCR beta chains had greater clonal expansion than equally common others. Prior analysis indicated that the majority of TCR beta V segments exhibited productivity approximately 90% or approximately 30% of the time.

For this clone: Its specificity is not known.

The length of the CDR3 is 15 residues. The ends lost 2 bases at V and 4 bases at J; junction bases unmatched: 5. Germline V lookup: CDR1 SGHTA, CDR2 FQGNSA. PCR primers comprised 60 Vbeta and 13 Jbeta primers. The table came from immunoSEQ multiplex PCR; TCRdb's copy has only in-frame clones and leaves some out. The sample lists 90,000 to 150,000 clones, around 70% occurring once. The chain recombines TRBV7-2 with TRBJ1-5, with TRBD1 identical over 7 bases. The sequenced sample consisted of PBMCs. The sequence was collected from a woman between 45 and 65 years old in good health and CMV-seropositive. CDR3 coding DNA: TGTGCCAGCAGCTTAATTAAGGGGGCAAATCAGCCCCAGCATTTT. It yields the protein CASSLIKGANQPQHF.